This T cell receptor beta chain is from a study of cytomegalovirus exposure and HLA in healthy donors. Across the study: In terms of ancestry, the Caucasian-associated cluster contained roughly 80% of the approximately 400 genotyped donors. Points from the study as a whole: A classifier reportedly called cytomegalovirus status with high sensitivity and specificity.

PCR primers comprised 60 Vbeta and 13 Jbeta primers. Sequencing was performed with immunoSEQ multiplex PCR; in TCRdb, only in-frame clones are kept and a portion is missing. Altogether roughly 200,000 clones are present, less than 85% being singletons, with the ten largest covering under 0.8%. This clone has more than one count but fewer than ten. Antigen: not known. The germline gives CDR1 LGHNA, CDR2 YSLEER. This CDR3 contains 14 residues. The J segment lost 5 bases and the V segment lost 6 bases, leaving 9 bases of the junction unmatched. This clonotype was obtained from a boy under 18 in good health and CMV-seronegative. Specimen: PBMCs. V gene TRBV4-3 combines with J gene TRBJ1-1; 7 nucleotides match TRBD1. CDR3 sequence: CASRKAGGRTEAFF. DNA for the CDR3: TGCGCCAGCAGAAAGGCAGGGGGTCGGACTGAAGCTTTCTTT.